Following are 22 T cell receptor beta chains from one sample sequenced in a study of T cells in Graves' hyperthyroidism and ophthalmopathy (dated by TCRdb to the late 2010s). Preparation of the library involved multiplex PCR. Sequencing was performed on an Illumina HiSeq 2000. TCR beta CDR3 regions were amplified from RNA transcripts. A first-round RT-PCR of the TCR CDR3 used the HTBI primer set with the Qiagen OneStep RT-PCR kit. The raw public reads went through TCRdb reprocessing: fastp at Q25, MiXCR clone calling, in-frame beta chains kept. Records with the same CDR3 protein are collapsed into one entry carrying the most frequent genes and DNA. This sample has 500,000 to 550,000 distinct CDR3 sequences in its table, and about 20% of those were observed once. The biggest ten clones account for 45% to 50% of the sample. The sample taken for sequencing was blood. Receptors were obtained from a man aged 40-55 years with Graves' ophthalmopathy.

This clonotype has a count of ten or more. CDR3 bases: TGTGCCAGCTCACCGGGTACGCGGCGGGGAGAGGGGAATGAGCAGTTCTTC. Translation gives CASSPGTRRGEGNEQFF. The chain joins TRBV18 to TRBJ2-1, with D perhaps TRBD2 (6 bases). V gave up 3 bases and J gave up 7 bases, with 22 bases separating them. The CDR3 extends over 17 amino acids. Per the germline V gene, CDR1 is KGHSH and CDR2 is LQKENI.

This chain connects TRBV4-2 to TRBJ2-1; 9 bases match TRBD2. CDR3 length equals 15 residues. From germline, CDR1 is LGHNA and CDR2 YNFKEQ. V trimming: 4 bases; J trimming: 3 bases; junction bases outside the gene matches: 4. DNA of the CDR3: TGTGCCAGCAGCCGTAGCGGGAGTGACTACAATGAGCAGTTCTTC. Translation: CASSRSGSDYNEQFF.

The chain has TRBV9 and TRBJ2-7; TRBD1 agrees at 8 bases. Losses at the gene ends were 4 bases for V and 2 bases for J; bases not matched to a gene: 8. CDR1 is SGDLS and CDR2 is YYNGEE in the germline V gene. CDR3 length: 15 amino acids. The CDR3: CASSPRQGPTYEQYF. The CDR3 DNA reads TGTGCCAGCAGCCCCCGACAGGGGCCGACCTACGAGCAGTACTTC.

The sample holds many counts of this clonotype. The J gene is TRBJ2-7, the V gene TRBV5-1; the D gene is possibly TRBD2 (5 bases). The V and J ends lost 2 bases and 2 bases respectively, with 14 bases between them. This CDR3 region has 15 residues. The germline V gene has CDR1 SGHRS and CDR2 YFSETQ. In DNA form, the CDR3 reads TGCGCCAGCAGCTTCGAGGGAGTAGGGACCTACGAGCAGTACTTC. It specifies CASSFEGVGTYEQYF.

This clonotype was counted at least ten times. The V and J genes are TRBV30 and TRBJ1-1; D gene ambiguous. Germline assignment: CDR1 GTSNPN and CDR2 SVGIG (reference sequence). Trimming left V 7 bases short and J 0 bases short, with 9 bases between. The CDR3 is 12 amino acids. The CDR3 nucleotides are TGTGCCTCCCAGTACATGAACACTGAAGCTTTCTTT. This sequence encodes CASQYMNTEAFF.

In this sample, this clonotype turned up many times. This chain uses TRBV7-3 with TRBJ1-5, with TRBD1 matching 7 bases. The CDR3 is 16 residues long. Germline V CDR1 and CDR2: SGHTA, FQGTGA. Trimming cost V 5 bases and J 1 base; bases outside gene matches: 8. The CDR3 DNA reads as TGTGCCAGCAGCCTAATTTCGGACAGGAGCAATCAGCCCCAGCATTTT. It is translated as CASSLISDRSNQPQHF. The full variable domain, rest sourced from reference TRBV7-3 and TRBJ1-5, is GAGVSQTPSNKVTEKGKYVELRCDPISGHTALYWYRQSLGQGPEFLIYFQGTGAADDSGLPNDRFFAVRPEGSVSTLKIQRTERGDSAVYLCASSLISDRSNQPQHFGDGTRLSIL.

A remark on this clonotype: One junction end disagrees with the germline gene, perhaps due to a read error. The CDR3 DNA reads as TGTGCCAGCAGCTATTTAGGGAACCCCGGGGAGCTGTTTTTT. Translation: CASSYLGNPGELFF. The rearrangement joins TRBV7-2 to TRBJ2-2; D gene unclear. In germline, CDR1 is SGHTA, CDR2 FQGNSA. There are 14 residues in the CDR3.

The chain links TRBV6-2 or TRBV6-3 to TRBJ2-5, with a weak D call TRBD2 (5 bases). Deletions cut 4 bases from V and 9 bases from J, with 18 bases between. The CDR3 runs 14 residues. Germline V gene sequence: CDR1 MNHEY, CDR2 SVGEGT. The CDR3 region has the DNA TGTGCCAGCAGTTTCGACACTAGTCGGTCGGCCCAGTACTTC. Protein sequence: CASSFDTSRSAQYF.

This clonotype was seen only a few times. CDR3 DNA sequence: TGTGCCAGCAGCTTAGAAAGGGGGCTCACTGAAGCTTTCTTT. Encoded protein: CASSLERGLTEAFF. This chain links TRBV7-2 with TRBJ1-1; 7 bases fit TRBD1. CDR1 and CDR2 from the germline V gene are SGHTA and FQGNSA. This CDR3 has 14 amino acids. Trimming cost V 1 base and J 4 bases; bases outside gene matches: 3.

This clonotype was seen ten or more times. The chain carries TRBV7-2 and TRBJ2-1; D not resolved. The V and J ends lost 1 base and 6 bases respectively, with 10 bases between them. This CDR3 has 14 residues. From germline, CDR1 is SGHTA and CDR2 FQGNSA. CDR3 bases: TGTGCCAGCAGCTTAGGCTCGGTGGGCAATGAGCAGTTCTTC. The encoded protein is CASSLGSVGNEQFF.

This clonotype was seen at least ten times. DNA for the CDR3: TGTGCCAGCAGCGTAGTTTCCGGCGGGGAGCTGTTTTTT. It yields the protein CASSVVSGGELFF. The genes are TRBV9 and TRBJ2-2; D unresolved. Germline CDR1 SGDLS, CDR2 YYNGEE. The CDR3 is made up of 13 amino acids. V dropped 0 bases and J dropped 7 bases, with 7 bases sitting between them.

This clonotype was observed many times. The chain uses TRBV2 and TRBJ2-1; 10 nucleotides match TRBD2. The V gene's germline CDR1 is SNHLY and CDR2 FYNNEI. V trimming: 5 bases; J trimming: 7 bases; junction bases outside the gene matches: 5. This CDR3 has 14 amino acids. CDR3 loop: CASSLAGDYNEQFF. The CDR3 DNA reads TGTGCCAGCAGTCTAGCGGGGGACTATAATGAGCAGTTCTTC.

Note on this clonotype: A single base separates this from a much larger clone, so it may be a read error. The DNA of the CDR3 is TGTGCCAGCAGTGAATCTAGCGGGAGGCGTGGGACCCAGTACTTC. It codes for CASSESSGRRGTQYF. The V gene is TRBV2, the J gene TRBJ2-5, with 11 bases fitting TRBD2. V was clipped by 2 bases and J by 7 bases; unmatched bases: 6. The V gene's germline CDR1 is SNHLY and CDR2 FYNNEI. This CDR3 region has 15 residues.

J is TRBJ1-2 and V is TRBV5-1; D might be TRBD1 (5 bases). The V end lost 0 bases, the J end lost 3 bases, and 12 bases lay between the germline ends. CDR3 length: 15 amino acids. The germline V gene has CDR1 SGHRS and CDR2 YFSETQ. CDR3 coding DNA: TGCGCCAGCAGCTTGGATGGTCAGGGTGACTATGGCTACACCTTC. The encoded protein is CASSLDGQGDYGYTF.

This clonotype was counted only a few times. This chain uses TRBV7-3 with TRBJ2-5; TRBD2 is a possible D gene (7 bases). The CDR3 loop spans 15 amino acids. The germline CDR1 and CDR2 sequences are SGHTA and FQGTGA. Trimming removed 4 bases from V and 2 bases from J, with 14 bases in between. The CDR3: CASSWGGGRQETQYF. The CDR3 DNA is TGTGCCAGCAGCTGGGGAGGGGGAAGGCAAGAGACCCAGTACTTC.

This clonotype appeared a single time. An end of the junction differs from the germline gene, which may be a read error. CDR3 sequence reads: CASSLLRFSYEQYF. The CDR3 bases are TGTGCCAGCAGCTTATTGCGGTTTTCCTACGAGCAGTATTTC. V is TRBV7-2 and J is TRBJ2-7, with no clear D. CDR1 and CDR2 (germline): SGHTA, FQGNSA. The CDR3 sequence is 14 residues long.

This clonotype turned up a few times. The gene calls are TRBV19 and TRBJ2-1; 10 bases are shared with TRBD2. This CDR3 has 15 residues. Per the germline V gene, CDR1 is LNHDA and CDR2 is SQIVND (reference sequence). The V segment lost 8 bases and the J segment 7 bases; nucleotides outside the gene matches: 11. In DNA, the CDR3 is TGTGCCAGTTCCACCGGGACTAGCGTCTCTAATGAGCAGTTCTTC. It yields the protein CASSTGTSVSNEQFF.

This clonotype was counted only a few times. The chain links TRBV12-5 to TRBJ1-3; D call uncertain. V was clipped by 0 bases and J by 0 bases, with 15 bases between them. In germline, CDR1 is LGHNT, CDR2 FRNRAP. This CDR3 has 18 residues. The CDR3 region has the DNA TGTGCTAGTGGTTTGGTATACGGCACTGCAAACTCTGGAAACACCATATATTTT. Its translation is CASGLVYGTANSGNTIYF.

This clonotype came up many times. The J gene is TRBJ1-6, the V gene TRBV11-2; TRBD1 might be the D (5 bases). V was cut by 5 bases and J by 8 bases, with 13 bases left in between. CDR1 and CDR2 (germline): SGHAT, FQNNGV. This CDR3 is built from 14 residues. CDR3 nucleotide sequence: TGTGCCAGCAGCCACTTGGGAGGGGATTCACCCCTCCACTTT. Translated, it gives CASSHLGGDSPLHF.

J is TRBJ1-2 and V is TRBV19; D is perhaps TRBD1 (5 bases). Trimming pared 7 bases from V and 1 base from J, leaving 16 bases between. Germline loops: CDR1 LNHDA, CDR2 SQIVND (reference sequence). The CDR3 has 15 residues. The CDR3 loop is CASTPIRDGNYGYTF. For the CDR3, the DNA is TGTGCCAGTACCCCGATCCGGGACGGTAACTATGGCTACACCTTC.

Remarks on this clonotype: This may stem from a read error, because a much larger clone lies one nucleotide away. The chain uses TRBV6-1 and TRBJ1-2; D is ambiguous. The CDR3 runs 12 residues. Germline lookup yields CDR1 MNHNS and CDR2 SASEGT. The CDR3 DNA follows: TGTGCCGGCAGTGAGGGCAGTTATGGCTACACCTTC. Amino acids: CAGSEGSYGYTF.

This clonotype was seen a few times. The DNA of the CDR3 is TGTGCCAGCAGCCAAGTTGAAGGGGGAAGGGAGAGAGGCTACACCTTC. Its protein product is CASSQVEGGRERGYTF. This chain links TRBV3-1 with TRBJ1-2; a weak D match, TRBD1 (6 bases). Germline V gene data show CDR1 as LGHDT and CDR2 as YNNKEL (reference sequence). V was shortened by 1 base and J by 8 bases, with 20 bases between the two germline ends. The CDR3 contains 16 residues.